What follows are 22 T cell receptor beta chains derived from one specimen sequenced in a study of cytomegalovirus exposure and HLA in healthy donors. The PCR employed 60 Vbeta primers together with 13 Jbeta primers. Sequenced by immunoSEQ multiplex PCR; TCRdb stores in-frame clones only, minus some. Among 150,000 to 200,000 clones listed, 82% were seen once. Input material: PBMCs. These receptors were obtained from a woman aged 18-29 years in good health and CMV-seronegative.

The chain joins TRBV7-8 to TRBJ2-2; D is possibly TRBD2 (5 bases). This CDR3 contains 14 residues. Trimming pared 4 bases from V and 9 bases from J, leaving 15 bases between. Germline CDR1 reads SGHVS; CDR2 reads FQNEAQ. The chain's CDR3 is CASSYGLLGWELFF. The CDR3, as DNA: TGTGCCAGCAGCTACGGACTTCTCGGCTGGGAGCTGTTTTTT.

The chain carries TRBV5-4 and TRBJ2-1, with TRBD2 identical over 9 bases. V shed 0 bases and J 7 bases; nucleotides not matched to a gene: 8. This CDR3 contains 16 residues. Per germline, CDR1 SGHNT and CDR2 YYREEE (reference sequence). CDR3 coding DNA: TGTGCCAGCAGCTTGGGAGGAGCGGGGGGCCTTAATGAGCAGTTCTTC. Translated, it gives CASSLGGAGGLNEQFF.

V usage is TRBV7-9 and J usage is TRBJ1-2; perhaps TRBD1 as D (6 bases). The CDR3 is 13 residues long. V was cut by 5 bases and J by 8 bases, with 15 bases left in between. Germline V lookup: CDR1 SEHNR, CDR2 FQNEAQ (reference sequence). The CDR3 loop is CASSLETGFGYTF. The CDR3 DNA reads TGTGCCAGCAGCCTCGAGACAGGCTTCGGCTACACCTTC.

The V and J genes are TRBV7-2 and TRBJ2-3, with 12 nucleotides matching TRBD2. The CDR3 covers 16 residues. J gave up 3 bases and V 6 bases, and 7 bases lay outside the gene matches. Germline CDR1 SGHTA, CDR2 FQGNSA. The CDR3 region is CASSWASGGGTDTQYF. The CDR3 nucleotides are TGTGCCAGCAGTTGGGCTAGCGGGGGGGGAACAGATACGCAGTATTTT.

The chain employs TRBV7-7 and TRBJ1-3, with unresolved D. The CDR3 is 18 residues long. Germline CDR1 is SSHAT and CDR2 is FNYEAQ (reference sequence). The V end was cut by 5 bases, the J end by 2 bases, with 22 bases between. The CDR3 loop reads CASSPKPVGSLAGNTIYF. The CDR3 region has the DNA TGTGCCAGCAGCCCAAAACCGGTCGGGTCTTTAGCTGGAAACACCATATATTTT.

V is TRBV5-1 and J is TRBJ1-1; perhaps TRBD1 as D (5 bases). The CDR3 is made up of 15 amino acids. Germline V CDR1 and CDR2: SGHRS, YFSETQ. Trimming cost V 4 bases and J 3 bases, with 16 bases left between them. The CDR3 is CASSVLAGGDTEAFF. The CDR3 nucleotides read TGCGCCAGCAGCGTCCTGGCGGGGGGGGACACTGAAGCTTTCTTT.

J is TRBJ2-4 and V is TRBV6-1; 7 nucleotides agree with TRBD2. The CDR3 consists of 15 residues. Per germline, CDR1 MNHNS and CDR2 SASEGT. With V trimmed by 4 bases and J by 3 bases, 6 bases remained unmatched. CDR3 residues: CASSVGGGGKNIQYF. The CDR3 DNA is TGTGCCAGCAGTGTTGGTGGGGGGGGCAAAAACATTCAGTACTTC.

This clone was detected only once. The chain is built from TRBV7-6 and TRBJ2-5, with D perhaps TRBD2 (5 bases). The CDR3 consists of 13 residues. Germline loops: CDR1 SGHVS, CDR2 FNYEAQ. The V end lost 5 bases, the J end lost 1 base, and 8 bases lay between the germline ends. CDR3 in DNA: TGTGCCAGCAGCGATACTAGCCAAGAGACCCAGTACTTC. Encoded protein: CASSDTSQETQYF. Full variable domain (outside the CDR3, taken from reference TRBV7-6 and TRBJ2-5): GAGVSQSPRYKVTKRGQDVALRCDPISGHVSLYWYRQALGQGPEFLTYFNYEAQQDKSGLPNDRFSAERPEGSISTLTIQRTEQRDSAMYRCASSDTSQETQYFGPGTRLLVL.

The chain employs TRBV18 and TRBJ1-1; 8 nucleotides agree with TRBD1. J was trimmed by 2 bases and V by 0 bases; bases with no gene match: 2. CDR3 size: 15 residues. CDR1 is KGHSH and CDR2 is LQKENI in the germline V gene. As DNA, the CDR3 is TGTGCCAGCTCACCACCTACAGGGGGAAACACTGAAGCTTTCTTT. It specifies CASSPPTGGNTEAFF. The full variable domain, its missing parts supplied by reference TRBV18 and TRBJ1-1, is NAGVMQNPRHLVRRRGQEARLRCSPMKGHSHVYWYRQLPEEGLKFMVYLQKENIIDESGMPKERFSAEFPKEGPSILRIQQVVRGDSAAYFCASSPPTGGNTEAFFGQGTRLTVV.

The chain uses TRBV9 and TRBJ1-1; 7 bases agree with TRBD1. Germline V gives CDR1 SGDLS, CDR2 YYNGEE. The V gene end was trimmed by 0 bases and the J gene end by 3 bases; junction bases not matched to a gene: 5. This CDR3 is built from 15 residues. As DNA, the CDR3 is TGTGCCAGCAGCGTAGCCAGGGGGACAGACACTGAAGCTTTCTTT. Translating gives CASSVARGTDTEAFF. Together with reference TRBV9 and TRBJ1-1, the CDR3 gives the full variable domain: DSGVTQTPKHLITATGQRVTLRCSPRSGDLSVYWYQQSLDQGLQFLIQYYNGEERAKGNILERFSAQQFPDLHSELNLSSLELGDSALYFCASSVARGTDTEAFFGQGTRLTVV.

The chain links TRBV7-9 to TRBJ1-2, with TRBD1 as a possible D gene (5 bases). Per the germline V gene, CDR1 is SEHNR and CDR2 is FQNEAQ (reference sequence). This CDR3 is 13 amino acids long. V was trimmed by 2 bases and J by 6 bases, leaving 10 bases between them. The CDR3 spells CASSLRGNDGYTF. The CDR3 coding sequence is TGTGCCAGCAGCTTACGGGGGAACGATGGCTACACCTTC. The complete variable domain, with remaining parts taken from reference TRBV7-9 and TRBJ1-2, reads DTGVSQNPRHKITKRGQNVTFRCDPISEHNRLYWYRQTLGQGPEFLTYFQNEAQLEKSRLLSDRFSAERPKGSFSTLEIQRTEQGDSAMYLCASSLRGNDGYTFGSGTRLTVV.

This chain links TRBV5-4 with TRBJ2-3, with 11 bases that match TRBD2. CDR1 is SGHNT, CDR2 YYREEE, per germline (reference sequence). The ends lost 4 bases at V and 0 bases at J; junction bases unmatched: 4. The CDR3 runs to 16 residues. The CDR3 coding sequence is TGTGCCAGCAGCCCAGGGACTAGCGGTAGCACAGATACGCAGTATTTT. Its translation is CASSPGTSGSTDTQYF.

The CDR3 sequence is CASSPRTSGVNEQFF. The CDR3 DNA follows: TGTGCCAGTAGTCCCCGGACTAGCGGGGTTAATGAGCAGTTCTTC. The chain is built from TRBV19 and TRBJ2-1; 12 bases line up with TRBD2. Germline values: CDR1 LNHDA, CDR2 SQIVND (reference sequence). This CDR3 spans 15 amino acids. V gave up 5 bases and J gave up 7 bases; unmatched junction bases: 6.

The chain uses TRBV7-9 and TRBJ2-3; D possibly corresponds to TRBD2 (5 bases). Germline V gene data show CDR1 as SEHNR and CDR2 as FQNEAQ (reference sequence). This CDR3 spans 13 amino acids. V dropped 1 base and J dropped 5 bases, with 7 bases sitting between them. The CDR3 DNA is TGTGCCAGCAGCTTAGTCGGGGTAGATACGCAGTATTTT. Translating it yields CASSLVGVDTQYF.

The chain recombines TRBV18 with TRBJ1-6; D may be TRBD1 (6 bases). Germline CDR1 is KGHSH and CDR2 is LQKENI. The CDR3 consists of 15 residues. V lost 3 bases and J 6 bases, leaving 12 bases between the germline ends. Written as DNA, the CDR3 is TGTGCCAGCTCACCTTTGGACAGTTTTAATTCACCCCTCCACTTT. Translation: CASSPLDSFNSPLHF.

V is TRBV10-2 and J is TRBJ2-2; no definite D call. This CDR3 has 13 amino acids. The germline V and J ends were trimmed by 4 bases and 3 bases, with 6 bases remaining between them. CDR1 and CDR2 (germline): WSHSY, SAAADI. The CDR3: CASSALDTGELFF. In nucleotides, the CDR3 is TGCGCCAGCAGTGCGTTAGACACCGGGGAGCTGTTTTTT.

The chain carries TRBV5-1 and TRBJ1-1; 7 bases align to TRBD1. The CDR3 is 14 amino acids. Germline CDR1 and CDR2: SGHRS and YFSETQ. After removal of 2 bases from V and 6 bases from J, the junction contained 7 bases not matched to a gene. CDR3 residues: CASSLQTGDAEAFF. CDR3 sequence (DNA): TGCGCCAGCAGCTTACAAACAGGGGACGCTGAAGCTTTCTTT.

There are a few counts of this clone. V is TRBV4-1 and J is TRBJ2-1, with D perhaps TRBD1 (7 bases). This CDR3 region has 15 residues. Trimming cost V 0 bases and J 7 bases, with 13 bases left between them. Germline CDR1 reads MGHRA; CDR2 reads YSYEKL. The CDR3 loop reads CASSQDETGRNEQFF. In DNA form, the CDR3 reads TGCGCCAGCAGCCAAGATGAGACAGGGAGGAATGAGCAGTTCTTC.

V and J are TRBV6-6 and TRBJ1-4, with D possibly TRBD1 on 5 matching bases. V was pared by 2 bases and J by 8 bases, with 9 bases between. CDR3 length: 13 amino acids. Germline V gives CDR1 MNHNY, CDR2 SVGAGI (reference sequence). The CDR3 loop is CASSYVDREKLFF. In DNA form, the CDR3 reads TGTGCCAGCAGTTACGTCGACAGAGAAAAACTGTTTTTT.

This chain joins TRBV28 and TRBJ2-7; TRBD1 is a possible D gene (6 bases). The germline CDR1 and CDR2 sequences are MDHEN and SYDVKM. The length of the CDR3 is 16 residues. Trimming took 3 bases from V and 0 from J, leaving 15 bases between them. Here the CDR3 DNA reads TGTGCCAGCAGTTTCGAGTTTGGGACACCCTCCTACGAGCAGTACTTC. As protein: CASSFEFGTPSYEQYF. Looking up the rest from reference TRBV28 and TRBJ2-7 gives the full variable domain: DVKVTQSSRYLVKRTGEKVFLECVQDMDHENMFWYRQDPGLGLRLIYFSYDVKMKEKGDIPEGYSVSREKKERFSLILESASTNQTSMYLCASSFEFGTPSYEQYFGPGTRLTVT.

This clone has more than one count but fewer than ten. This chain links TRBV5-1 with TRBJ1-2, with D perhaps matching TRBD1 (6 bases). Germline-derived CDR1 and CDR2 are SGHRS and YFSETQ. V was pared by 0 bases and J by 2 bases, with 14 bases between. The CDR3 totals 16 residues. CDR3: CASSLDSGDLNYGYTF. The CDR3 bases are TGCGCCAGCAGCTTGGATTCAGGGGACCTAAACTATGGCTACACCTTC.

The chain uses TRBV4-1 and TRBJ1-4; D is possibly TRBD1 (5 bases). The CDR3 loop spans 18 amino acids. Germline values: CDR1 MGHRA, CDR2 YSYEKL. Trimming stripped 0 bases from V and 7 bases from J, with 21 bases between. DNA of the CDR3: TGCGCCAGCAGCCAAGATTGGTTTATGGCAGGGAGGGCTGAAAAACTGTTTTTT. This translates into CASSQDWFMAGRAEKLFF.